The clone carrying this T cell receptor beta chain has just a few counts. Its cognate antigen is unknown. The CDR3 totals 15 residues. In germline, CDR1 is MNHEY, CDR2 SMNVEV (reference sequence). V lost 7 bases and J lost 1; bases outside the gene matches: 6. The data stem from a study of T cells after yellow fever vaccination. Study-wide results and limits: Just a small share of clonotypes turned up in the CD4 compartment as well as the CD8 compartment. The booster response re-showed most primary clones: around 96% CD4, more than 70% CD8.

Production of TCR cDNA was by 5'RACE template switching, which also added a universal primer site and UMIs. MiXCR was run by TCRdb on the 5' RACE reads, yielding one entry per CDR3 protein. The sample carries 120,000 or so distinct CDR3 sequences, about 15% recorded once. The receptor comes from a man between 18 and 29 years old who received the YFV17D yellow fever vaccine. The specimen comprised CD8+ T cells sorted from PBMCs, sampled 5 days after the yellow fever booster vaccination. This chain links TRBV27 with TRBJ2-7, with 11 bases matching TRBD1. CDR3: CASTGDRGFSYEQYF. The CDR3, as DNA: TGTGCCAGCACCGGGGACAGGGGGTTTTCCTACGAGCAGTACTTC.